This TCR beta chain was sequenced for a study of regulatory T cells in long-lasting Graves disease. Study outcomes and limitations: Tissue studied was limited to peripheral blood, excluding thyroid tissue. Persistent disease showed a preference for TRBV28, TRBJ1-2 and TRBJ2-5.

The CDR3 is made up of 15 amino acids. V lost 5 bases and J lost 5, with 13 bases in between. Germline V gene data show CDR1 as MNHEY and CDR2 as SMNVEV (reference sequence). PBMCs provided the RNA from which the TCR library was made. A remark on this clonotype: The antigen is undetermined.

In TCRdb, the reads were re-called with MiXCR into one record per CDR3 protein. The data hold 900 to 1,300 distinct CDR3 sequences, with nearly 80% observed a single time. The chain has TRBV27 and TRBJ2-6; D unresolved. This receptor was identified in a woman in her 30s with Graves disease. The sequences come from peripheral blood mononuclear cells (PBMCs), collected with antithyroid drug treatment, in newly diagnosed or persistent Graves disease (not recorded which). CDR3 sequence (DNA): TGTGCCAGCAGTCCCTTAGCTCTCAGGGCCAACGTCCTGACTTTC. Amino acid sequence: CASSPLALRANVLTF.